This passage covers 9 T cell receptor beta chains from one sample sequenced in a study of graft-versus-host responses after intestinal transplantation. The protocol was immunoSEQ multiplex PCR, while the TCRdb copy is restricted to in-frame clones and leaves out a portion. The sample records 100,000 or so clones, 90% to 95% being singletons. These receptors' targets are unknown. Material: unstimulated CD4+ T cells sorted from spleen or lymph node cells, obtained before intestinal transplant. These receptor sequences come from a human donor who received an intestinal transplant.

DNA of the CDR3: TGCGCCAGCAGCATCAGACAGGGGGCAGATACGCAGTATTTT. Its protein product is CASSIRQGADTQYF. This chain links TRBV5-1 with TRBJ2-3, with 9 positions matching TRBD1. The CDR3 consists of 14 residues. The trim removed 4 bases at V and 4 bases at J, leaving 4 bases unmatched. Germline CDR1 and CDR2: SGHRS and YFSETQ.

Only a few counts were recorded for this clone. The rearrangement uses TRBV10-1 and TRBJ2-7; D might be TRBD1 (5 bases). Trimming removed 2 bases at V and 1 base at J, with 9 bases between. The germline CDR1 and CDR2 sequences are WNHNN and SYGVQD (reference sequence). This CDR3 spans 14 amino acids. The chain's CDR3 is CASSEGPGSYEQYF. The CDR3 nucleotides are TGCGCCAGCAGTGAGGGGCCAGGGTCCTACGAGCAGTACTTC.

The rearrangement joins TRBV30 to TRBJ1-2; 7 bases are a match to TRBD1. J gave up 10 bases and V 1 base, and 3 bases lay outside the gene matches. The CDR3 consists of 11 residues. Looked up from germline, CDR1 is GTSNPN and CDR2 is SVGIG (reference sequence). The CDR3 loop reads CAWSGTGPYTF. In nucleotides, the CDR3 is TGTGCCTGGAGTGGGACAGGACCCTACACCTTC.

The gene calls are TRBV5-6 and TRBJ2-5; 10 nucleotides agree with TRBD2. The V segment lost 4 bases and the J segment 4 bases; nucleotides outside the gene matches: 10. The CDR3 runs to 16 residues. CDR1 and CDR2 from the germline V gene are SGHDT and YYEEEE. This CDR3 reads CASSRGLAGVGETQYF. CDR3 bases: TGTGCCAGCAGCCGGGGCCTAGCGGGAGTTGGAGAGACCCAGTACTTC. Together with reference TRBV5-6 and TRBJ2-5, the CDR3 gives the full variable domain: DAGVTQSPTHLIKTRGQQVTLRCSPKSGHDTVSWYQQALGQGPQFIFQYYEEEERQRGNFPDRFSGHQFPNYSSELNVNALLLGDSALYLCASSRGLAGVGETQYFGPGTRLLVL.

The chain has TRBV9 and TRBJ1-2; D perhaps matches TRBD1 (6 bases). Germline CDR1 reads SGDLS; CDR2 reads YYNGEE. Trimming stripped 4 bases from V and 5 bases from J, with 15 bases between. CDR3 size: 14 residues. The CDR3 coding sequence is TGTGCCAGCAGCATTTCCGACAGGAATTATGGCTACACCTTC. Translating it yields CASSISDRNYGYTF.

The J gene is TRBJ1-2, the V gene TRBV4-3, with 7 bases that match TRBD1. CDR3 length: 15 amino acids. Per germline, CDR1 LGHNA and CDR2 YSLEER. The ends lost 4 bases at V and 6 bases at J; junction bases unmatched: 11. CDR3 amino acids: CASSPYSGGGDGYTF. The CDR3 DNA is TGCGCCAGCAGCCCTTACTCGGGAGGGGGCGATGGCTACACCTTC.

With respect to this clone: The same CDR3 can be traced to other DNA sequences in this sample. The V and J genes are TRBV6-5 and TRBJ1-5; tentatively, D is TRBD1 (6 bases). Germline V gene data show CDR1 as MNHEY and CDR2 as SVGAGI. With 0 bases removed from V and 2 bases from J, the gap between germline ends came to 8 bases. This CDR3 spans 15 amino acids. CDR3 amino acids: CASSYSNRGNQPQHF. The CDR3 DNA reads TGTGCCAGCAGTTACTCGAACAGGGGCAATCAGCCCCAGCATTTT.

V and J are TRBV9 and TRBJ1-2; tentative D call: TRBD1 (6 bases). Germline V gene lookup returns CDR1 SGDLS and CDR2 YYNGEE. Deletions cut 4 bases from V and 1 base from J, with 23 bases between. CDR3 length equals 18 residues. The CDR3 loop is CASSPIRFRTEDNYGYTF. CDR3 nucleotides: TGTGCCAGCAGCCCAATCAGATTTCGGACAGAAGATAACTATGGCTACACCTTC.

V and J are TRBV12-5 and TRBJ2-7; a possible D gene is TRBD1 (6 bases). The ends were cut back, 6 bases at V and 4 bases at J, with 13 bases in the middle. The CDR3 loop spans 13 amino acids. Germline V gene data show CDR1 as LGHNT and CDR2 as FRNRAP. CDR3 sequence (DNA): TGTGCTAGTGGCTTACAGGGCAGGTACGAGCAGTACTTC. It codes for CASGLQGRYEQYF.